A selection of T cell receptor beta chains follows, all from one sample in a study of spatial heterogeneity in lung cancer. TCRdb fed the 5' RACE reads into MiXCR, producing one record per CDR3 protein. The table includes roughly 9,800 distinct CDR3 sequences, about 50% detected once. The sequenced sample was lung tumor tissue, obtained at surgery. Receptors originate from a female donor with early-stage non-small cell lung cancer. CDR3s include the opening cysteine and the closing phenylalanine or tryptophan. A D gene is named only where the DNA matches it firmly. Only some rows state a clone size, as once, few, many or a class for expanded clones.

>TRBJ2-1|few|TRBD2|TRBV5-4
TGTGCCAGCAGCATCGGACTAGCGGGGAGATACAATGAGCAGTTCTTC
CASSIGLAGRYNEQFF
>TRBJ1-1|NA|NA|TRBV18
TGTGCCAGCTCACCAGAGGTGAACACTGAAGCTTTCTTT
CASSPEVNTEAFF
>TRBJ2-1|NA|TRBD2|TRBV28
TGTGCCAGCATTCATAGCGGGGGGGATGAGCAGTTCTTC
CASIHSGGDEQFF
>TRBJ2-5|medium-sized|NA|TRBV20-1
TGCAGTGCTAGTTTGGAGGAGACCCAGTACTTC
CSASLEETQYF
>TRBJ1-2|few|TRBD1|TRBV5-6
TGTGCCAGCTCCCTCAACGTGGCAGGGGGAACTGGCTACACCTTC
CASSLNVAGGTGYTF
>TRBJ2-7|NA|TRBD2|TRBV7-2
TGTGCCAGCAGTTCACGGGGGGGATACGAGCAGTACTTC
CASSSRGGYEQYF
>TRBJ1-3|NA|NA|TRBV6-2/TRBV6-3
TGTGCCAGCAGTCCCGAATACTCTGGAAACACCATATATTTT
CASSPEYSGNTIYF
>TRBJ2-7|few|NA|TRBV7-6
TGTGCCAGCAGCTTATATGGCAGGGACCCTTCCTACGAGCAGTACTTC
CASSLYGRDPSYEQYF
>TRBJ2-6|NA|NA|TRBV7-2
TGTGCCAGCAGCTCCAGGGACGGGAGATCTGGGGCCAACGTCCTGACTTTC
CASSSRDGRSGANVLTF
>TRBJ2-7|NA|NA|TRBV29-1
TGCAGCGTTGGCCGAGGGTACGAGCAGTACTTC
CSVGRGYEQYF
>TRBJ1-1|once|NA|TRBV7-2
TGTGCCAGCAGCCCCTTGGGGCCGAACACTGAAGCTTTCTTT
CASSPLGPNTEAFF
>TRBJ2-7|once|TRBD2|TRBV4-3
TGCGCCAGCAGCCAAGAGCCGGCTAGCGGGTACGAGCAGTACTTC
CASSQEPASGYEQYF
>TRBJ2-7|NA|TRBD2|TRBV7-2
TGTGCCAGCAGCTTAGCTGGCGGGGGGCCCACCTACGAGCAGTACTTC
CASSLAGGGPTYEQYF
>TRBJ2-7|NA|NA|TRBV7-2
TGTGCCAGCAGCTTATGGGGGGTTTACGAGCAGTACTTC
CASSLWGVYEQYF
>TRBJ2-3|NA|TRBD2|TRBV18
TGTGCCAGCTCACCACCGGGGCTAGCGGGGGCAGATACGCAGTATTTT
CASSPPGLAGADTQYF
>TRBJ2-2|once|TRBD2|TRBV7-8
TGTGCCAGCAGAAACTGGGGGGGTGGCACCGGGGAGCTGTTTTTT
CASRNWGGGTGELFF
>TRBJ1-5|NA|TRBD1|TRBV12-3/TRBV12-4
TGTGCCAGCAGTTTTTCGGGACAGGACTTTAGCAATCAGCCCCAGCATTTT
CASSFSGQDFSNQPQHF
>TRBJ2-3|medium-sized|NA|TRBV12-3/TRBV12-4
TGTGCCAGCACTCTGGGTCCGGTCACAGATACGCAGTATTTT
CASTLGPVTDTQYF
>TRBJ1-4|few|TRBD1|TRBV27
TGTGCCAGCACGGGACAGGGGAATGAAAAACTGTTTTTT
CASTGQGNEKLFF
>TRBJ2-7|NA|NA|TRBV27
TGTGCCAGCCGGAAGGCGGGGAACGAGCAGTACTTC
CASRKAGNEQYF
>TRBJ2-7|NA|TRBD2|TRBV7-2
TGTGCCAGCAGCTTAGGACCGGGGGGGACTTACGAGCAGTACTTC
CASSLGPGGTYEQYF
>TRBJ1-1|NA|TRBD1|TRBV10-1
TGCGCCAGCAGTTCCGGGACAGTGAACACTGAAGCTTTCTTT
CASSSGTVNTEAFF
>TRBJ1-2|few|TRBD1|TRBV28
TGTGCCAGCAGTCAGACAGGGGGCTATGGCTACACCTTC
CASSQTGGYGYTF
>TRBJ2-3|NA|NA|TRBV7-2
TGTGCCAGCAGCCTAGTTAGCAGAGATACGCAGTATTTT
CASSLVSRDTQYF
>TRBJ1-2|NA|NA|TRBV27
TGTGCCAGCAGTTTATTAGGGGCTGACTATGGCTACACCTTC
CASSLLGADYGYTF
>TRBJ1-1|NA|NA|TRBV27
TGTGCCAGCAGTTTATCGATATGGAACACTGAAGCTTTCTTT
CASSLSIWNTEAFF
>TRBJ1-2|NA|NA|TRBV28
TGTGCCAGCAGGGGGGGGCAGCTTTATGGCTACACCTTC
CASRGGQLYGYTF
>TRBJ2-3|NA|NA|TRBV9
TGTGCCAGCTCGCGCGGGAGCACAGATACGCAGTATTTT
CASSRGSTDTQYF
>TRBJ2-7|NA|NA|TRBV5-6
TGTGCCAGCAGCTTAATACAGAGCTCCTACGAGCAGTACTTC
CASSLIQSSYEQYF
>TRBJ2-2|NA|TRBD1|TRBV19
TGTGCCAGTAGTTTCGACAGGGCGAACACCGGGGAGCTGTTTTTT
CASSFDRANTGELFF
>TRBJ2-2|NA|TRBD1|TRBV6-1
TGTGCCAGCAGGGGACAGGGGAACACCGGGGAGCTGTTTTTT
CASRGQGNTGELFF
>TRBJ2-3|NA|NA|TRBV12-3/TRBV12-4
TGTGCCAGCAGTTTTGTCAGGAACACAGATACGCAGTATTTT
CASSFVRNTDTQYF
>TRBJ1-5|NA|TRBD1|TRBV25-1
TGTGCCAGCAGTTTCGGGAGGGGGCTGTTTCAGCCCCAGCATTTT
CASSFGRGLFQPQHF
>TRBJ1-1|NA|NA|TRBV10-3
TGTGCCATCACTCCCTCCGAGGGGGACACTGAAGCTTTCTTT
CAITPSEGDTEAFF
>TRBJ1-1|few|NA|TRBV28
TGTGCCAGCAGTTCCGGAGACTTTGACGAGACTGAAGCTTTCTTT
CASSSGDFDETEAFF
>TRBJ2-7|few|NA|TRBV4-2
TGTGCCAGCAGCCAACAGGGTACCTACGAGCAGTACTTC
CASSQQGTYEQYF
>TRBJ1-2|NA|NA|TRBV6-2/TRBV6-3
TGTGCCAGCAGTTATCGATCGGGCAGCTATGGCTACACCTTC
CASSYRSGSYGYTF
>TRBJ2-1|NA|TRBD2|TRBV20-1
TGCAGTGCTACGGGACTAGCTCCATACAATGAGCAGTTCTTC
CSATGLAPYNEQFF
>TRBJ2-7|NA|TRBD1|TRBV9
TGTGCCAGCAGCGGAGCCCGGGACAGGGTTGGCGAGCAGTACTTC
CASSGARDRVGEQYF